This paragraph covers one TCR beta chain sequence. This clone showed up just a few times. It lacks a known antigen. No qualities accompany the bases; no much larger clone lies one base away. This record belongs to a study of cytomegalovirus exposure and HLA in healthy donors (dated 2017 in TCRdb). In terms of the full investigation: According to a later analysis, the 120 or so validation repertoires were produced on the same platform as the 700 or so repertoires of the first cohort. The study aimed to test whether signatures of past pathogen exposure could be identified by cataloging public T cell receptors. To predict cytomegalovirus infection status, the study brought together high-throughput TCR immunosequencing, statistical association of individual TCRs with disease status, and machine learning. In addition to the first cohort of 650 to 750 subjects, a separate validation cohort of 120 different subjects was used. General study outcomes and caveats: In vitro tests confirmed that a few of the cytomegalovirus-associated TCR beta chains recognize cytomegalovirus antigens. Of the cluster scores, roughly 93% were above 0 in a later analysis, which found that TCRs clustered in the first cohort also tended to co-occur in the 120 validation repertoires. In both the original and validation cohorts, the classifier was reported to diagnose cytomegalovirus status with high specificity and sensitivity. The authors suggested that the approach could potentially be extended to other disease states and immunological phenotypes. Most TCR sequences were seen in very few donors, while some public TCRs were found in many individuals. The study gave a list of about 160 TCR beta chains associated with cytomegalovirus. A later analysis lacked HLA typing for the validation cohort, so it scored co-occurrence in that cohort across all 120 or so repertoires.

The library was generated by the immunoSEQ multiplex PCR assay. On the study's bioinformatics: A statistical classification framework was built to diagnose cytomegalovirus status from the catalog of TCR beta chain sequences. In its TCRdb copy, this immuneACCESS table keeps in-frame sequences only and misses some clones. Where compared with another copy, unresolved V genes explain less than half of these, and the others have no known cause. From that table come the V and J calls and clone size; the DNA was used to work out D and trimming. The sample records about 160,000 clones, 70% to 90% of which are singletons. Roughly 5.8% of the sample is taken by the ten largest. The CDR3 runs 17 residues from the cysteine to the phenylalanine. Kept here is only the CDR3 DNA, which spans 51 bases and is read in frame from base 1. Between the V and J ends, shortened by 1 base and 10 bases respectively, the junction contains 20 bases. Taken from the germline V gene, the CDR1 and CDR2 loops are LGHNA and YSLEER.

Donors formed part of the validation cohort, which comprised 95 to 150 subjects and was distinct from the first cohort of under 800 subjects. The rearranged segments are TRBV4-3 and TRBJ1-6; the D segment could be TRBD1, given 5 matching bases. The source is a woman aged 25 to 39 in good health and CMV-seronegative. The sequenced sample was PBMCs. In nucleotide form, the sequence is TGCGCCAGCAGCCAAGCAGGGTCACGGGCCGGAGGGTCACCCCTCCACTTT. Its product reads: CASSQAGSRAGGSPLHF.